The subject of this entry is one T cell receptor beta chain. Only in-frame clones appear in the TCRdb table, and some are missing; sequencing was by immunoSEQ multiplex PCR. The sample has about 44,000 clones, around 84% seen once. The germline V gene encodes CDR1 SNHLY and CDR2 FYNNEI. The junction had 0 bases not matched to a gene; V was cut back by 7 bases and J by 5 bases. This CDR3 comprises 11 residues. The data stem from a study of blood T cell repertoires in COVID-19. Study summary: Italy, Spain and the United States were the sources of the convalescent and acute COVID-19 samples.

Sequenced material: peripheral blood. The TCR was taken from a human donor in a cohort sampled during active COVID-19. The gene calls are TRBV2 and TRBJ2-3; 7 bases agree with TRBD2. CDR3 region: CASTSGDTQYF. For the CDR3, the DNA is TGTGCCAGCACTAGCGGAGATACGCAGTATTTT.